The T cell receptor beta chain described here comes from a study of control samples from healthy donors and cancer patients. This CDR3 comprises 13 residues. V shed 7 bases, J shed 7 bases, and the junction held 6 bases outside the gene matches. The V gene's germline CDR1 is SNHLY and CDR2 FYNNEI. Only in-frame clones appear in the TCRdb table, and some are missing; sequencing was by immunoSEQ multiplex PCR. This sample carries around 250,000 clones, almost 85% of them seen once, and the ten largest clones take roughly 13%. J is TRBJ2-1 and V is TRBV2, with 8 bases that match TRBD2. Sequenced input: PBMCs. The receptor was derived from a woman aged 55-70 years with lung cancer. The CDR3 DNA reads as TGTGCCAGCACGCGGGAGGTTATAAATGAGCAGTTCTTC. This codes for CASTREVINEQFF.